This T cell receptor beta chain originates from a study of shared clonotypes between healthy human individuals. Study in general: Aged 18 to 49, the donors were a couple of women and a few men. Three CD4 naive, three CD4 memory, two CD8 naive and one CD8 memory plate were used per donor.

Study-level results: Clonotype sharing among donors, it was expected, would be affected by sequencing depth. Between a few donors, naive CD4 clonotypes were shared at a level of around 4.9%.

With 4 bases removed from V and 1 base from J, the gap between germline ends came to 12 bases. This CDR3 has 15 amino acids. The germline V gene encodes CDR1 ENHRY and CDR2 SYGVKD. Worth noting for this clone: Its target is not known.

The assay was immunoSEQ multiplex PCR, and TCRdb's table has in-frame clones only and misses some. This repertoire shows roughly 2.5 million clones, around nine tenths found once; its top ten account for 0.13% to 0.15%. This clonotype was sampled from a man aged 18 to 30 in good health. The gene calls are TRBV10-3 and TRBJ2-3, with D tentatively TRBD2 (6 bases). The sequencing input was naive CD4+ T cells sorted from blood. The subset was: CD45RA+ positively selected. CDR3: CAISGREPRTDTQYF. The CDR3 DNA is TGTGCCATCAGTGGTCGGGAGCCCCGCACAGATACGCAGTATTTT.